This TCR beta chain was obtained from a study of response to subunit inactivated influenza vaccine. Study-level points and caveats: The authors suggested that few new T cells are recruited per seasonal influenza vaccination.

The table lists this clonotype with a count of one. What it binds is unknown. Germline CDR1 is MNHEY and CDR2 is SVGEGT. CDR3 size: 14 residues. With 6 bases removed from V and 10 bases from J, the gap between germline ends came to 20 bases. TCRdb itself ran the RT-PCR reads through MiXCR, one entry per CDR3 protein. The table shows around 750,000 distinct CDR3 sequences, with 21% occurring only once. The chain couples TRBV6-2 or TRBV6-3 to TRBJ2-3; D might be TRBD2 (6 bases). This clonotype was sampled from a man aged 45 to 65 who received an inactivated influenza vaccine. The sample consisted of PBMCs from blood, taken approximately 5 days after vaccination. This chain's CDR3 is CASRTTATSRSQYF. In DNA, the CDR3 is TGTGCCAGCAGGACTACCGCCACTAGCCGGTCGCAGTATTTT.